A single sample gave rise to the 21 T cell receptor beta chains below, sequenced in a study of blood T cell repertoires in COVID-19. Clones were sequenced by immunoSEQ multiplex PCR, and TCRdb holds only the in-frame ones, with some missing. The sample has 90,000 to 100,000 clones, roughly 87% seen once. The sequenced sample consisted of peripheral blood. The receptors shown here come from a man in his 70s with acute or convalescent COVID-19.

The J gene is TRBJ1-4, the V gene TRBV25-1; no clear D. This CDR3 contains 13 residues. The V gene lost 2 bases and the J gene lost 4 bases, with 5 bases spanning the gap. The V gene's germline CDR1 is MGHDK and CDR2 SYGVNS. The CDR3 DNA sequence: TGTGCCAGCAGTGAACAGGTTAATGAAAAACTGTTTTTT. Its translation: CASSEQVNEKLFF.

The chain employs TRBV21-1 and TRBJ2-2; TRBD1, as called in the table, went unchecked against the DNA. TRBV21-1 is an annotated pseudogene. The CDR3 has 17 amino acids. CDR3 coding DNA: TGTGCCAGCAGCATTTGCGACAGGGACCTGAACACCGGGGAGCTGTTTTTT. Its translation: CASSICDRDLNTGELFF.

The chain has TRBV7-8 and TRBJ2-6, with D tentatively TRBD1 (5 bases). Germline V CDR1 and CDR2: SGHVS, FQNEAQ. CDR3 size: 16 residues. The V and J ends lost 5 bases and 1 base respectively, with 12 bases between them. CDR3: CASSLRQLSGANVLTF. CDR3 nucleotide sequence: TGTGCCAGCAGCCTCCGACAGTTATCTGGGGCCAACGTCCTGACTTTC.

J is TRBJ1-1 and V is TRBV10-2; possible D gene TRBD1, 6 bases. Trimming cost V 7 bases and J 1 base, with 13 bases left between them. The CDR3 consists of 14 residues. Germline values: CDR1 WSHSY, CDR2 SAAADI. This chain's CDR3 is CASITGGANTEAFF. The CDR3 DNA follows: TGCGCCAGCATTACCGGGGGGGCGAACACTGAAGCTTTCTTT.

This rearrangement joins TRBV3-1 (or the pseudogene TRBV3-2) to TRBJ1-2; 9 bases align to TRBD1. The CDR3 length is 15 residues. The V segment lost 2 bases and the J segment 7 bases; nucleotides outside the gene matches: 8. Germline loops: CDR1 LGHDT, CDR2 YNNKEL (reference sequence). CDR3 DNA: TGTGCCAGCAGCCAACGAACAGGGGGCGCGGGTGGCTACACCTTC. It yields the protein CASSQRTGGAGGYTF.

The genes are TRBV6-5 and TRBJ1-6, with D unclear. Germline V gives CDR1 MNHEY, CDR2 SVGAGI. The germline V and J ends were trimmed by 5 bases and 7 bases, with 12 bases remaining between them. The CDR3 contains 14 residues. The CDR3 region is CASSTEAGNSPLHF. The CDR3 nucleotides read TGTGCCAGCAGTACAGAGGCGGGCAATTCACCCCTCCACTTT.

The chain has TRBV5-4 and TRBJ1-2, with 7 bases that match TRBD1. From germline, CDR1 is SGHNT and CDR2 YYREEE (reference sequence). The CDR3 is 14 amino acids. Trimming at V came to 0 bases and at J to 7 bases, leaving 6 bases not matched to a gene. This CDR3 reads CASSLGRGKVGYTF. CDR3 bases: TGTGCCAGCAGCTTGGGCAGGGGGAAGGTTGGCTACACCTTC.

The chain uses TRBV7-3 and TRBJ1-1, with D possibly matching TRBD1 (6 bases). V lost 4 bases and J 1 base, leaving 16 bases between the germline ends. The V gene's germline CDR1 is SGHTA and CDR2 FQGTGA. The CDR3 extends over 16 amino acids. CDR3 DNA sequence: TGTGCCAGCAGCTCCACGGGGGGCCATACGAACACTGAAGCTTTCTTT. Amino acid sequence: CASSSTGGHTNTEAFF.

The chain is built from TRBV6-6 and TRBJ2-7; perhaps TRBD1 as D (6 bases). The V gene's germline CDR1 is MNHNY and CDR2 SVGAGI (reference sequence). The CDR3 contains 15 residues. V was pared by 0 bases and J by 0 bases, with 9 bases between. The chain's CDR3 is CASSYSMTGSYEQYF. As DNA, the CDR3 is TGTGCCAGCAGTTACTCGATGACAGGCTCCTACGAGCAGTACTTC.

The count of this clone is one. The rearrangement links TRBV7-8 to TRBJ2-5, with 9 bases fitting TRBD1. V shed 2 bases, J shed 5 bases, and the junction held 9 bases outside the gene matches. The germline V gene has CDR1 SGHVS and CDR2 FQNEAQ. This CDR3 has 16 amino acids. The CDR3 sequence: CASSLSGTGLRETQYF. The CDR3 coding sequence is TGTGCCAGCAGCTTATCAGGGACAGGGTTGAGGGAGACCCAGTACTTC.

The chain is built from TRBV6-4 and TRBJ1-1; D remains ambiguous. Trimming stripped 4 bases from V and 5 bases from J, with 11 bases between. Germline assignment: CDR1 MRHNA and CDR2 SNTAGT. The length of the CDR3 is 13 residues. Here the CDR3 reads CASSVGAGTEAFF. The CDR3 DNA follows: TGTGCCAGCAGTGTGGGCGCGGGTACTGAAGCTTTCTTT.

The sample holds a few counts of this clone. The V gene is TRBV5-4, the J gene TRBJ1-1; 11 nucleotides agree with TRBD1. The length of the CDR3 is 16 residues. The germline V gene encodes CDR1 SGHNT and CDR2 YYREEE (reference sequence). V lost 4 bases, J lost 4 bases, and 9 bases stayed unmatched. CDR3 nucleotides: TGTGCCAGCAGCCCAAGGACAGGGGGCCAGGGCACTGAAGCTTTCTTT. Residues: CASSPRTGGQGTEAFF.

Only a few counts were recorded for this clone. The rearrangement uses TRBV2 and TRBJ1-2; 8 nucleotides line up with TRBD1. The germline CDR1 and CDR2 sequences are SNHLY and FYNNEI. Trimming took 6 bases from V and 6 from J; bases not matched to a gene: 6. The CDR3 is 13 amino acids. The CDR3 DNA reads TGTGCCAGCAGCTTGACAGGGGAGGATGGCTACACCTTC. This encodes CASSLTGEDGYTF.

The rearrangement links TRBV19 to TRBJ2-7, with D hard to call. V was pared by 5 bases and J by 2 bases, with 13 bases between. Germline loops: CDR1 LNHDA, CDR2 SQIVND (reference sequence). This CDR3 is 14 amino acids long. CDR3 amino acids: CASSSPPNPYEQYF. CDR3 in DNA: TGTGCCAGTAGTTCCCCCCCCAATCCCTACGAGCAGTACTTC.

This chain connects TRBV19 to TRBJ1-6; possible D gene TRBD1, 5 bases. V was cut by 5 bases and J by 8 bases, with 10 bases left in between. The germline V gene encodes CDR1 LNHDA and CDR2 SQIVND (reference sequence). CDR3 length: 13 residues. The CDR3 DNA sequence: TGTGCCAGTAGTTTTCTAGGGGATTCACCCCTCCACTTT. Its protein is CASSFLGDSPLHF.

The gene calls are TRBV2 and TRBJ2-1; D perhaps matches TRBD1 (6 bases). Trimming cost V 4 bases and J 10 bases, with 11 bases left between them. Germline loops: CDR1 SNHLY, CDR2 FYNNEI. The CDR3 loop spans 12 amino acids. Here the CDR3 DNA reads TGTGCCAGCAGTGCAGTGGGGACAGAGCAGTTCTTC. Protein sequence: CASSAVGTEQFF. Full variable domain (outside the CDR3, taken from reference TRBV2 and TRBJ2-1): EPEVTQTPSHQVTQMGQEVILRCVPISNHLYFYWYRQILGQKVEFLVSFYNNEISEKSEIFDDQFSVERPDGSNFTLKIRSTKLEDSAMYFCASSAVGTEQFFGPGTRLTVL.

The V call is TRBV28, the J call TRBJ1-6; 7 bases fit TRBD1. The CDR3 is 17 amino acids. Trimming cost V 5 bases and J 10 bases; bases outside gene matches: 17. Germline V gives CDR1 MDHEN, CDR2 SYDVKM. The CDR3 DNA reads as TGTGCCAGCAGTCCGCCCCCGTCACAGGGGACGTACTCACCCCTCCACTTT. This encodes CASSPPPSQGTYSPLHF.

This chain uses TRBV14 with TRBJ1-2; 8 bases are shared with TRBD1. Trimming at V came to 1 base and at J to 6 bases, leaving 1 base not matched to a gene. The germline gives CDR1 SGHDN, CDR2 FVKESK. The CDR3 length is 13 residues. This CDR3 is CASSQAGGDGYTF. The CDR3 bases are TGTGCCAGCAGCCAAGCAGGGGGCGATGGCTACACCTTC.

The chain couples TRBV6-5 to TRBJ1-6, with 8 bases aligning to TRBD1. The V segment lost 0 bases and the J segment 8 bases; nucleotides outside the gene matches: 3. This CDR3 is 15 amino acids long. Germline V gene lookup returns CDR1 MNHEY and CDR2 SVGAGI. The CDR3 DNA is TGTGCCAGCAGTTACTCGACAGGGGTCGATTCACCCCTCCACTTT. Translating it yields CASSYSTGVDSPLHF.

This chain connects TRBV2 to TRBJ1-2; D gene uncertain. Germline loops: CDR1 SNHLY, CDR2 FYNNEI. The V end was cut by 1 base, the J end by 0 bases, with 9 bases between. The CDR3 totals 15 residues. CDR3 sequence (DNA): TGTGCCAGCAGTGAAGAGTGGGAGGCTAACTATGGCTACACCTTC. It encodes CASSEEWEANYGYTF.

The chain combines TRBV5-1 with TRBJ2-2, with D perhaps matching TRBD1 (5 bases). The germline V gene encodes CDR1 SGHRS and CDR2 YFSETQ. The CDR3 contains 15 residues. The ends were cut back, 1 base at V and 0 bases at J, with 7 bases in the middle. CDR3: CASSLLGPNTGELFF. The CDR3 nucleotides are TGCGCCAGCAGCTTGCTGGGGCCGAACACCGGGGAGCTGTTTTTT.